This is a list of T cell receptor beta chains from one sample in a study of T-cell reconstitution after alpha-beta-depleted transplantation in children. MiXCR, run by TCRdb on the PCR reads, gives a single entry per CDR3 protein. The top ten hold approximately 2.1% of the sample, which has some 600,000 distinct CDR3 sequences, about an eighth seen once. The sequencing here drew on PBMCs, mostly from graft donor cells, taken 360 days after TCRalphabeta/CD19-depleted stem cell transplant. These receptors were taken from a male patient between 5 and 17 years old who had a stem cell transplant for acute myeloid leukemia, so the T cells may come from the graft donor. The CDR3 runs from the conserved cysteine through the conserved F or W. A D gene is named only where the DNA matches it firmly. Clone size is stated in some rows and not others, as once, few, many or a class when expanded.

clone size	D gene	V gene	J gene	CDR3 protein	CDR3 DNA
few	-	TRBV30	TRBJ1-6	CAWRQLNSPLHF	TGTGCCTGGCGACAGCTAAATTCACCCCTCCACTTT
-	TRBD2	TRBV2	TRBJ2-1	CASRALAGAGYEQFF	TGTGCCAGCAGGGCACTAGCGGGAGCTGGCTATGAGCAGTTCTTC
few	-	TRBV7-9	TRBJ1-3	CASSPVKGPNSGNTIYF	TGTGCCAGCAGTCCGGTGAAGGGCCCCAACTCTGGAAACACCATATATTTT
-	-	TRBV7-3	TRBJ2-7	CASSLVGNGGYEQYF	TGTGCCAGCAGCTTAGTGGGGAACGGGGGCTACGAGCAGTACTTC
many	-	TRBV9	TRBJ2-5	CASSSGARETQYF	TGTGCCAGCAGCTCAGGGGCCCGGGAGACCCAGTACTTC
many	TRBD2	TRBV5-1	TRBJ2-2	CASSRLSGGNTGELFF	TGCGCCAGCAGCCGGCTTAGCGGGGGTAACACCGGGGAGCTGTTTTTT
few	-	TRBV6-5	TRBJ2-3	CASSYDFGNTDTQYF	TGTGCCAGCAGTTACGATTTCGGGAACACAGATACGCAGTATTTT
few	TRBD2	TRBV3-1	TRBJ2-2	CASSRSRTSSLLDTGELFF	TGTGCCAGCAGTCGGTCGAGGACTAGCAGTTTACTTGACACCGGGGAGCTGTTTTTT
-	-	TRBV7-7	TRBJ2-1	CASSLHFSEREQFF	TGTGCCAGCAGCTTACATTTTTCGGAGCGTGAGCAGTTCTTC
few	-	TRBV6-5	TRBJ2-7	CASSYRWMQYF	TGTGCCAGCAGTTATCGGTGGATGCAGTACTTC
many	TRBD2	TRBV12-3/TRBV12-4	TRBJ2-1	CASSFGLAGGNEQFF	TGTGCCAGCAGTTTCGGCCTAGCGGGAGGCAATGAGCAGTTCTTC
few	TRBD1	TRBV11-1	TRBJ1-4	CASSLVVGTGLTTNEKLFF	TGTGCCAGCAGCTTAGTGGTGGGGACAGGGCTAACAACTAATGAAAAACTGTTTTTT
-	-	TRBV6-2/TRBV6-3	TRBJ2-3	CATSTGPPSTDTQYF	TGTGCCACGTCGACGGGACCCCCAAGCACAGATACGCAGTATTTT
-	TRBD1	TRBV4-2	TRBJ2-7	CASSLRDRPYEQYF	TGTGCCAGCAGCCTCCGGGACAGACCCTACGAGCAGTACTTC
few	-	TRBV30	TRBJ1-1	CAWSDMTALSEAFF	TGTGCCTGGAGCGATATGACAGCTCTTTCAGAAGCTTTCTTT
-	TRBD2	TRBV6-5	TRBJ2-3	CASSYSGLDRDTQYF	TGTGCCAGCAGTTACTCGGGACTAGATAGAGATACGCAGTATTTT
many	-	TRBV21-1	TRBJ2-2	CASLQGAGTGELFF	TGTGCCAGCCTACAGGGGGCAGGCACCGGGGAGCTGTTTTTT
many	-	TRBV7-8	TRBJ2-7	CASSNGEQYF	TGTGCCAGCAGCAACGGGGAGCAGTACTTC
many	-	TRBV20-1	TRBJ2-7	CSANSGGSSYEQYF	TGCAGTGCTAACTCGGGTGGAAGCTCCTACGAGCAGTACTTC
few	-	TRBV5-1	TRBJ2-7	CASSSGLLEEQYF	TGCGCCAGCAGCTCGGGACTGCTAGAGGAGCAGTACTTC
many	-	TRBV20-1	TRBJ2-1	CSARDHPMYNEQFF	TGCAGTGCTAGAGATCATCCGATGTACAATGAGCAGTTCTTC
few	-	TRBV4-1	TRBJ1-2	CASSQENQGRDGYTF	TGCGCCAGCAGCCAAGAGAATCAGGGTAGGGATGGCTACACCTTC
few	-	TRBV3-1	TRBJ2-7	CASNRAEGYEQYF	TGTGCCAGCAACAGGGCCGAAGGGTACGAGCAGTACTTC
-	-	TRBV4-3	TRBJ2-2	CASSRTVGELFF	TGCGCCAGCAGCCGTACGGTGGGGGAGCTGTTTTTT
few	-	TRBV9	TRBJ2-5	CASSVDRGRETQYF	TGTGCCAGCAGCGTAGATCGGGGCCGCGAGACCCAGTACTTC
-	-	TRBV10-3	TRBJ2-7	CASPVGEQYF	TGTGCCAGTCCAGTGGGCGAGCAGTACTTC
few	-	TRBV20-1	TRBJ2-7	CSARLAPVEQYF	TGCAGTGCTAGACTGGCCCCCGTGGAGCAGTACTTC
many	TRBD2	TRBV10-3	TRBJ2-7	CAISHLELAHNYEQYF	TGTGCCATCAGCCATCTTGAACTAGCGCATAACTACGAGCAGTACTTC
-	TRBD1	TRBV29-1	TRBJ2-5	CSSLRTGVVETQYF	TGCAGCTCCCTTCGGACAGGGGTAGTAGAGACCCAGTACTTC
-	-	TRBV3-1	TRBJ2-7	CASSQWTLSPMSPPYEQYF	TGTGCCAGCAGCCAATGGACTCTTTCGCCAATGTCCCCTCCCTACGAGCAGTACTTC
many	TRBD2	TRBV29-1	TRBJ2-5	CSVGTSGQETQYF	TGCAGCGTTGGGACTAGCGGCCAAGAGACCCAGTACTTC
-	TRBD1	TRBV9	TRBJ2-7	CASSGGTALPLYEQYF	TGTGCCAGCAGCGGAGGGACAGCCTTACCCCTCTACGAGCAGTACTTC
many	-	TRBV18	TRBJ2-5	CASSSSELTETQYF	TGTGCCAGCTCATCTTCAGAATTGACGGAGACCCAGTACTTC
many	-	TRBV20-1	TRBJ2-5	CSAILATAQETQYF	TGCAGTGCTATCCTCGCTACGGCCCAAGAGACCCAGTACTTC
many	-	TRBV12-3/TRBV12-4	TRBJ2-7	CASSRQVSYEQYF	TGTGCCAGCAGTCGTCAGGTGTCCTACGAGCAGTACTTC
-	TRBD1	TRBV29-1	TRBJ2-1	CSVGGQHYNEQFF	TGCAGCGTTGGGGGACAGCACTACAATGAGCAGTTCTTC
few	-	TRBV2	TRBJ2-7	CASSLQGVYEQYF	TGTGCCAGCAGCTTACAGGGTGTCTACGAGCAGTACTTC
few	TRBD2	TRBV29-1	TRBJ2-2	CSGGLANTGELFF	TGCAGCGGTGGACTAGCGAACACCGGGGAGCTGTTTTTT
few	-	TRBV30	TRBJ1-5	CAWSVWGGGNQPQHF	TGTGCCTGGAGTGTATGGGGTGGGGGCAATCAGCCCCAGCATTTT
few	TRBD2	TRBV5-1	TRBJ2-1	CASSYRVREDEQFF	TGCGCCAGCAGCTACCGGGTACGGGAGGATGAGCAGTTCTTC